What follows are 3 T cell receptor beta chains derived from one specimen sequenced in a study of cytotoxic CD8 clonotypes in ibrutinib-treated CLL. Clones were read by immunoSEQ multiplex PCR, and TCRdb kept only the in-frame ones, dropping some. The sample comprises over 95,000 clones, roughly 60% of which are singletons, and approximately 35% rests with the top ten. Sample: PBMCs, taken after 24 months of ibrutinib treatment. The receptor set was obtained from a human donor with chronic lymphocytic leukemia.

This clone was picked up a small number of times. The chain uses TRBV4-3 and TRBJ2-7; no clear D gene. V was cut by 0 bases and J by 2 bases, with 8 bases left in between. This CDR3 contains 14 residues. Germline lookup yields CDR1 LGHNA and CDR2 YSLEER. The CDR3 DNA is TGCGCCAGCAGCCAAGACTTAATGGCCTACGAGCAGTACTTC. Translated: CASSQDLMAYEQYF.

The chain is built from TRBV9 and TRBJ2-5, with 7 bases matching TRBD2. Germline V CDR1 and CDR2: SGDLS, YYNGEE. The CDR3 has 15 residues. J was trimmed by 5 bases and V by 0 bases; bases with no gene match: 7. The CDR3 DNA follows: TGTGCCAGCAGCGTAGGGGGCGGGGGTTATGAGACCCAGTACTTC. As protein: CASSVGGGGYETQYF.

The chain uses TRBV28 and TRBJ1-5, with D unclear. The CDR3 spans 15 residues. Germline CDR1 is MDHEN and CDR2 is SYDVKM. Trimming shortened V by 3 bases and J by 6 bases, and 15 bases separated the two germline ends. CDR3 in amino acids: CASSLVRAVGQPQHF. The CDR3 nucleotides are TGTGCCAGCAGTTTGGTGCGGGCGGTGGGTCAGCCCCAGCATTTT.